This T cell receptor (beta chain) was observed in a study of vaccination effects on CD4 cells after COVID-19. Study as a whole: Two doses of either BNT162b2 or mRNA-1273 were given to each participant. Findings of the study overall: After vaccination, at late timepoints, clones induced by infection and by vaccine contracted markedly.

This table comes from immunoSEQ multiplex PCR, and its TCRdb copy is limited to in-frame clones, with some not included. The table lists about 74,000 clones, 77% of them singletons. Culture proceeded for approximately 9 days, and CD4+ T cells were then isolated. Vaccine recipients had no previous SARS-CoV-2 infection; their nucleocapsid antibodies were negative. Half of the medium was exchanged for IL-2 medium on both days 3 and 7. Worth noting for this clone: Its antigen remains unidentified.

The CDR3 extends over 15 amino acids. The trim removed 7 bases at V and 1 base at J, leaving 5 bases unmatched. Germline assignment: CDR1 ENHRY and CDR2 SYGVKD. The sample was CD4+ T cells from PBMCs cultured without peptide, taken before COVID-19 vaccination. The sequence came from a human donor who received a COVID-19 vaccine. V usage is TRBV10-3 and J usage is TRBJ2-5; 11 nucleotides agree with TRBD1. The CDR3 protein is CAIKPGQGVQETQYF. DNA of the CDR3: TGTGCCATCAAGCCGGGACAGGGGGTCCAAGAGACCCAGTACTTC.